This TCR beta chain was profiled in a study of type 1 regulatory T cells. Across the whole study: An in vitro protocol generated T-allo10, a Tr1-enriched, alloantigen-specific CD4 T cell product.

This CDR3 region has 13 residues. TCRdb ran MiXCR on the reads and lists one entry per CDR3 protein. The sample holds 60,000 to 80,000 distinct CDR3 sequences, about three fifths seen once. Details on this clonotype: Its antigen is not identified.

Graft donor-derived T-allo10 cells were described as host-alloantigen-specific, anergic, and alloantigen-specifically suppressive. Sequencing input: cultured T cells, either the whole culture or a sorted T cell fraction (not recorded which). As to subset: Tr1-enriched cell product generated in vitro against host alloantigens. The chain combines TRBV21-1 with TRBJ2-1. TRBV21-1 represents a pseudogene. This clonotype originated in a human donor in good health. CDR3 nucleotide sequence: TGTGCCAGCAGCAAAAGTAGTACTAATGAGCAGTTCTTC. Its protein product is CASSKSSTNEQFF.